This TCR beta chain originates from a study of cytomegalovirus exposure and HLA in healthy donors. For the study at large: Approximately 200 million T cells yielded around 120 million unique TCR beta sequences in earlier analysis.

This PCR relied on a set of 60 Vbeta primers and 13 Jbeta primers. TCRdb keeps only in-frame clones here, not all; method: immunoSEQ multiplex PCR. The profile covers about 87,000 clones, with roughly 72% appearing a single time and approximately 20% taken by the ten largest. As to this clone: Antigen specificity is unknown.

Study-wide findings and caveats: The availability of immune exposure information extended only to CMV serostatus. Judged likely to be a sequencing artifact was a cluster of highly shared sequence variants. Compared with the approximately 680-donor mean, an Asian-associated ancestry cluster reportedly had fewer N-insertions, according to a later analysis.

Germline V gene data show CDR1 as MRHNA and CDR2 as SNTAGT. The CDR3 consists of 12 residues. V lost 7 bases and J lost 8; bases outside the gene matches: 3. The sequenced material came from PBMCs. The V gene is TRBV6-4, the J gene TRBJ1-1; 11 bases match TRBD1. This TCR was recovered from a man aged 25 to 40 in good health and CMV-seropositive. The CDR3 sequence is CASKGTGGEAFF. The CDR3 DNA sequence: TGTGCCAGCAAGGGGACAGGGGGGGAAGCTTTCTTT.